This TCR beta chain was found in a study of CD8+CD57+ T cells in acquired aplastic anemia. Germline lookup yields CDR1 DFQATT and CDR2 SNEGSKA (reference sequence). The CDR3 contains 16 residues. The V end lost 0 bases, the J end lost 2 bases, and 15 bases lay between the germline ends. General study results and limits: With respect to CD8+ Simpson's diversity, patients and controls did not differ significantly.

The sequenced patients had an expansion of CD8+CD57+ cells seen by flow cytometry. Turning to this clonotype: Its antigen is unidentified.

The template used for profiling TCR beta VDJ and CDR3 was genomic DNA. TCRdb called the reads again in MiXCR, with one record for every CDR3 protein. The repertoire has 200,000 to 300,000 distinct CDR3 sequences, 82% of them found once; the top ten carry about 41%. The receptor was derived from a human donor with aplastic anemia. The material sequenced was sorted CD4+, CD8+, or CD8+CD57+ T cells (not recorded which) from PBMCs. The rearrangement links TRBV20-1 to TRBJ2-3; D uncertain. The CDR3 loop is CSARDRYADFTDTQYF. The CDR3 DNA is TGCAGTGCTAGAGATCGTTACGCAGATTTCACAGATACGCAGTATTTT.